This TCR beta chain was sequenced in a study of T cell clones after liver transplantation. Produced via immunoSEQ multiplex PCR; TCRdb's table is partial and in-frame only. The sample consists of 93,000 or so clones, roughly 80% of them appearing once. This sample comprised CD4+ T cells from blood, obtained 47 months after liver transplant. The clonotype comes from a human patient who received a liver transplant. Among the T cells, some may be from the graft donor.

Written as DNA, the CDR3 is TGTGCCAGCAGTTTATTCCTAAGCACTGAAGCTTTCTTT. It encodes CASSLFLSTEAFF. The genes are TRBV6-5 and TRBJ1-1, with D hard to call. Trimming stripped 4 bases from V and 4 bases from J, with 10 bases between. Germline V gives CDR1 MNHEY, CDR2 SVGAGI. The length of the CDR3 is 13 residues.